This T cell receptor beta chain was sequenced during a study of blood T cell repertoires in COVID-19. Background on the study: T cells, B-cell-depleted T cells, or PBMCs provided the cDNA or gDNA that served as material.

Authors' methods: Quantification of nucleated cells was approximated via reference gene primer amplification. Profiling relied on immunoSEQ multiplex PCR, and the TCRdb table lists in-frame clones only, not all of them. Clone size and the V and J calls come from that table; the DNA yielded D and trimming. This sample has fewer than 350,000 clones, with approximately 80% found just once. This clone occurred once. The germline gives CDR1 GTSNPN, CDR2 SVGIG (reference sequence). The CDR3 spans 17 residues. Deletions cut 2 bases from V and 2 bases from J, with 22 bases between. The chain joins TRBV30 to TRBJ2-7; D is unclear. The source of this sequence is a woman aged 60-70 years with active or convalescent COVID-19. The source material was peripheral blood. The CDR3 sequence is CAWSLSFLGGTTYEQYF. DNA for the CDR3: TGTGCCTGGAGTCTAAGTTTTCTAGGCGGAACCACCTACGAGCAGTACTTC. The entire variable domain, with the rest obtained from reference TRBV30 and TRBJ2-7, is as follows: SQTIHQWPATLVQPVGSPLSLECTVEGTSNPNLYWYRQAAGRGLQLLFYSVGIGQISSEVPQNLSASRPQDRQFILSSKKLLLSDSGFYLCAWSLSFLGGTTYEQYFGPGTRLTVT.